Following are 21 T cell receptor beta chains from one sample sequenced in a study of blood T cell repertoires in COVID-19. Sequenced by immunoSEQ multiplex PCR; TCRdb stores in-frame clones only, minus some. The sample contains under 200,000 clones, about 93% of which appear only once. Sequencing was carried out using peripheral blood. These receptor sequences come from a man aged 50 to 60 with acute or convalescent COVID-19.

The chain links TRBV27 to TRBJ2-1, with a tentative D call TRBD2 (5 bases). Trimming cost V 10 bases and J 1 base, with 11 bases left between them. Germline CDR1 and CDR2: MNHEY and SMNVEV (reference sequence). The CDR3 is made up of 13 amino acids. The CDR3 is CATGFESYNEQFF. The CDR3 DNA is TGTGCCACGGGGTTTGAATCCTACAATGAGCAGTTCTTC.

This chain joins TRBV19 and TRBJ1-1, with TRBD1 matching over 10 bases. From germline, CDR1 is LNHDA and CDR2 SQIVND (reference sequence). This CDR3 has 18 residues. Unmatched junction bases numbered 13, after V lost 6 bases and J lost 0 bases. CDR3 loop: CASRSDRGLFEVNTEAFF. CDR3 coding DNA: TGTGCCAGTAGGTCTGACAGGGGGCTTTTCGAGGTGAACACTGAAGCTTTCTTT.

The chain is built from TRBV6-5 and TRBJ1-2; 7 nucleotides match TRBD1. CDR3 length: 13 residues. CDR1 is MNHEY, CDR2 SVGAGI, per germline. Trimming cost V 6 bases and J 2 bases; bases outside gene matches: 3. Written as DNA, the CDR3 is TGTGCCAGCAGCGGCAGGGGGAACTATGGCTACACCTTC. Its translation is CASSGRGNYGYTF.

This chain uses TRBV7-2 with TRBJ1-1; 8 bases are a match to TRBD1. With 1 base clipped from V and 5 bases from J, the junction kept 6 bases outside the gene matches. CDR1 SGHTA and CDR2 FQGNSA come from the germline V gene. The CDR3 runs 15 residues. The CDR3 sequence: CASSLEGTGGTEAFF. The CDR3 DNA sequence: TGTGCCAGCAGCTTAGAAGGAACAGGGGGAACTGAAGCTTTCTTT.

The chain employs TRBV19 and TRBJ2-5, with D unresolved. Trimming took 5 bases from V and 5 from J, leaving 6 bases between them. The CDR3 has 11 amino acids. Germline CDR1 reads LNHDA; CDR2 reads SQIVND (reference sequence). CDR3 nucleotide sequence: TGTGCCAGTAGTGCCGGGGAGACCCAGTACTTC. Protein sequence: CASSAGETQYF.

This chain connects TRBV5-6 to TRBJ2-1; the D gene is possibly TRBD1 (6 bases). The germline V gene has CDR1 SGHDT and CDR2 YYEEEE. This CDR3 comprises 13 residues. V was clipped by 3 bases and J by 7 bases, with 11 bases between them. The CDR3 is CASSWGLGNEQFF. CDR3 DNA: TGTGCCAGCAGCTGGGGGCTCGGAAATGAGCAGTTCTTC.

This rearrangement joins TRBV30 to TRBJ2-3, with 8 bases fitting TRBD2. Trimming at V came to 5 bases and at J to 1 base, leaving 5 bases not matched to a gene. The CDR3 spans 14 residues. The V gene's germline CDR1 is GTSNPN and CDR2 SVGIG (reference sequence). The CDR3 is CAWDVGGGTDTQYF. CDR3 bases: TGTGCCTGGGACGTCGGGGGGGGCACAGATACGCAGTATTTT.

The CDR3 nucleotides read TGTGCCAGCACCCAGGACTATGGCTACACCTTC. This encodes CASTQDYGYTF. The V gene is TRBV2, the J gene TRBJ1-2, with no clear D. The V gene's germline CDR1 is SNHLY and CDR2 FYNNEI. The length of the CDR3 is 11 residues. Trimming stripped 7 bases from V and 3 bases from J, with 6 bases between.

The genes are TRBV5-1 and TRBJ1-2, with 11 bases fitting TRBD1. The CDR3 has 14 amino acids. J lost 4 bases, V lost 6 bases, and 5 bases had no gene match. Germline V lookup: CDR1 SGHRS, CDR2 YFSETQ. CDR3 in DNA: TGCGCCAGCACCGGGACAGGGGGATTCTATGGCTACACCTTC. It yields the protein CASTGTGGFYGYTF. Using reference TRBV5-1 and TRBJ1-2 for the parts outside the CDR3, the full variable domain is KAGVTQTPRYLIKTRGQQVTLSCSPISGHRSVSWYQQTPGQGLQFLFEYFSETQRNKGNFPGRFSGRQFSNSRSEMNVSTLELGDSALYLCASTGTGGFYGYTFGSGTRLTVV.

The chain has TRBV5-1 and TRBJ1-6; 10 positions match TRBD1. V dropped 4 bases and J dropped 8; count of bases not matched to a gene: 6. Germline V gene sequence: CDR1 SGHRS, CDR2 YFSETQ. The CDR3 totals 15 residues. CDR3 DNA: TGCGCCAGCAGCATCTGGGACAGGGGTGATTCACCCCTCCACTTT. The encoded protein is CASSIWDRGDSPLHF.

The gene calls are TRBV12-3 or TRBV12-4 and TRBJ2-7; D ambiguous. Trimming removed 3 bases from V and 5 bases from J, with 8 bases in between. This CDR3 comprises 12 residues. CDR3 bases: TGTGCCAGCAGTTTTGGGCGCCACGAGCAGTACTTC. As protein: CASSFGRHEQYF.

This clone was observed once. The J gene is TRBJ2-5, the V gene TRBV9, with 8 bases aligning to TRBD2. Germline CDR1 reads SGDLS; CDR2 reads YYNGEE. V gave up 3 bases and J gave up 5 bases; unmatched junction bases: 15. The CDR3 sequence is 17 residues long. The CDR3 DNA reads TGTGCCAGCAGCGGAGGAACTGGACGGGAGGGCCGGGAGACCCAGTACTTC. It is translated as CASSGGTGREGRETQYF.

With respect to this clone: The same CDR3 is also encoded by other DNA sequences in this sample. The chain carries TRBV29-1 and TRBJ1-2, with TRBD1 matching over 7 bases. With 4 bases clipped from V and 1 base from J, the junction kept 6 bases outside the gene matches. Germline V gene data show CDR1 as SQVTM and CDR2 as ANQGSEA. The CDR3 extends over 14 amino acids. CDR3 nucleotides: TGCAGCGTTGGATCCGGGACAGATAACTATGGCTACACCTTC. Translation gives CSVGSGTDNYGYTF.

Notes on this clone: The junction departs from germline at one end; a sequencing error may be responsible. The chain joins TRBV7-7 to TRBJ1-3; no reliable D call. Per germline, CDR1 SSHAT and CDR2 FNYEAQ (reference sequence). This CDR3 comprises 15 residues. CDR3 coding DNA: TGTGCTAGCAGCTTAGGGTGGAACCCTGCGGACACCATATATTTT. Amino acid sequence: CASSLGWNPADTIYF.

This clone was seen once. The chain carries TRBV27 and TRBJ2-7; 12 bases line up with TRBD1. The germline V gene has CDR1 MNHEY and CDR2 SMNVEV (reference sequence). Unmatched junction bases numbered 3, after V lost 5 bases and J lost 4 bases. The CDR3 contains 14 residues. The CDR3 DNA sequence: TGTGCCAGCAGTCCGGGACAGGGGGCATACGAGCAGTACTTC. It translates to CASSPGQGAYEQYF.

The chain joins TRBV5-6 to TRBJ1-2; TRBD1 agrees at 7 bases. The CDR3 is 14 amino acids. Germline lookup yields CDR1 SGHDT and CDR2 YYEEEE. V gave up 3 bases and J gave up 2 bases; unmatched junction bases: 4. The CDR3 DNA is TGTGCCAGCAGCTGGGACAGCTACAACTATGGCTACACCTTC. Amino acid sequence: CASSWDSYNYGYTF.

This chain connects TRBV7-8 to TRBJ2-7, with 9 positions matching TRBD1. Germline-derived CDR1 and CDR2 are SGHVS and FQNEAQ. The length of the CDR3 is 15 residues. V lost 2 bases to trimming and J lost 2 bases; unmatched junction nucleotides: 4. The CDR3 loop reads CASSLLGTGTYEQYV. The CDR3 DNA is TGTGCCAGCAGCTTACTCGGGACAGGGACCTACGAGCAGTACGTC.

V usage is TRBV3-1 (or the pseudogene TRBV3-2) and J usage is TRBJ1-4, with D possibly matching TRBD1 (6 bases). Trimming removed 1 base at V and 0 bases at J, with 9 bases between. Germline CDR1 reads LGHDT; CDR2 reads YNNKEL (reference sequence). This CDR3 has 16 amino acids. The CDR3 sequence is CASSQGGTTTNEKLFF. CDR3 sequence (DNA): TGTGCCAGCAGCCAAGGAGGGACAACAACTAATGAAAAACTGTTTTTT.

The chain couples TRBV10-2 to TRBJ2-7, with 9 bases aligning to TRBD2. CDR1 and CDR2 (germline): WSHSY, SAAADI. J was trimmed by 0 bases and V by 5 bases; bases with no gene match: 11. The CDR3 runs to 17 residues. The CDR3 is CASSPMTSGTSSYEQYF. Here the CDR3 DNA reads TGCGCCAGCAGTCCCATGACTAGCGGTACTAGCTCCTACGAGCAGTACTTC.

The rearrangement joins TRBV3-1 (or the pseudogene TRBV3-2) to TRBJ2-5, with 10 bases identical to TRBD2. The V gene's germline CDR1 is LGHDT and CDR2 YNNKEL (reference sequence). V shed 1 base, J shed 5 bases, and the junction held 10 bases outside the gene matches. This CDR3 comprises 17 residues. For the CDR3, the DNA is TGTGCCAGCAGCCAAGTCCAGCGGGGGGGCTCAAGGGAGACCCAGTACTTC. Its protein is CASSQVQRGGSRETQYF.

V gene TRBV11-3 combines with J gene TRBJ2-7, with D uncertain. Trimming removed 0 bases at V and 3 bases at J, with 12 bases between. The CDR3 is 15 residues long. CDR1 is SGHNT, CDR2 YENEEA, per germline. Here the CDR3 DNA reads TGTGCCAGCAGCTTAGAATTCACAGCAGGCTACGAGCAGTACGTC. The encoded protein is CASSLEFTAGYEQYV.